This TCR beta chain was captured by sequencing in a study of tumor-infiltrating lymphocytes in localized non-small cell lung cancer. TCRdb's copy holds only in-frame clones and misses some; the assay was immunoSEQ multiplex PCR. The sample shows about 10,000 clones, about 62% of them seen only once. Germline CDR1 is SGHTA and CDR2 is FQGTGA. The CDR3 loop spans 13 amino acids. V was pared by 5 bases and J by 3 bases, with 3 bases of the junction left unmatched. This sequence was found in a human donor with non-small cell lung cancer. Sequenced sample: uninvolved lung tissue not adjacent to the tumor. The chain combines TRBV7-3 with TRBJ2-7, with TRBD1 identical over 8 bases. The CDR3 nucleotides are TGTGCCAGCAGCAAAGGGACAGGCTACGAGCAGTACTTC. Its translation: CASSKGTGYEQYF. Using reference TRBV7-3 and TRBJ2-7 for the parts outside the CDR3, the full variable domain is GAGVSQTPSNKVTEKGKYVELRCDPISGHTALYWYRQSLGQGPEFLIYFQGTGAADDSGLPNDRFFAVRPEGSVSTLKIQRTERGDSAVYLCASSKGTGYEQYFGPGTRLTVT.